This T cell receptor beta chain was recorded in a study of identical twins. CDR1 and CDR2 from the germline V gene are SGHRS and YFSETQ. The CDR3 length is 16 residues. Trimming at V came to 1 base and at J to 3 bases, leaving 6 bases not matched to a gene. Comment on this clonotype: Its antigen remains unidentified.

Study results and limitations: Conclusions came from cross-sectional statistical analysis, not from following the same donors.

A universal primer binding site was introduced by template switching. The final cDNA contained unique molecular identifiers. TCRdb reanalysed the 5' RACE reads using MiXCR and keeps one entry per CDR3 protein. The sample records around 340,000 distinct CDR3 sequences, 8.5% to 10% being singletons. The sequenced material came from naive T cells sorted from blood. This chain uses TRBV5-1 with TRBJ2-7, with TRBD2 matching 11 bases. This clonotype originated in a woman aged 45-65 years in good health. CDR3 amino acids: CASSLLLAGDLYEQYF. In nucleotides, the CDR3 is TGCGCCAGCAGCTTGTTACTAGCGGGAGACCTCTACGAGCAGTACTTC.